Listed below are T cell receptor beta chains from one sample, sequenced in a study of shared clonotypes between healthy human individuals. Produced via immunoSEQ multiplex PCR; TCRdb's table is partial and in-frame only. The sample lists about 1.9 million clones, 93% occurring once. Specimen: naive CD8+ T cells from PBMCs. All receptors derive from a man between 18 and 35 years old in good health. Some clones in this sample may be carry-over from other donors' samples. CDR3s include the opening cysteine and the closing phenylalanine or tryptophan. D genes are given only for firm matches. Size is omitted from some rows. Given values are once, few, many or a class for expanded clones.

d_gene	v_gene	abundance	j_gene	CDR3aa	CDR3nt
NA	TRBV4-1	NA	TRBJ2-3	CASSPIQHGDTQYF	TGCGCCAGCAGCCCCATTCAACACGGGGATACGCAGTATTTT
TRBD2	TRBV7-4	once	TRBJ2-2	CASSPVLTSGETGELFF	TGTGCCAGCAGTCCTGTTTTAACTAGCGGAGAAACCGGGGAGCTGTTTTTT
NA	TRBV30	NA	TRBJ2-7	CAWTRANVPYEQYF	TGTGCCTGGACTAGGGCGAATGTTCCCTACGAGCAGTACTTC
TRBD2	TRBV28	NA	TRBJ2-7	CASSLEESGSLDEQYF	TGTGCCAGCAGCTTGGAGGAGAGCGGGAGCCTCGACGAGCAGTACTTC
TRBD2	TRBV4-1	once	TRBJ2-1	CASSPGLAESNEQFF	TGCGCCAGCAGCCCTGGACTAGCGGAGTCCAATGAGCAGTTCTTC
TRBD2	TRBV4-2	NA	TRBJ2-7	CASSQGPGLASYEQYF	TGTGCCAGCAGCCAGGGGCCGGGACTAGCCTCCTACGAGCAGTACTTC
NA	TRBV21-1	NA	TRBJ2-5	CASSYFVTGNCGTTQETQYF	TGTGCCAGCAGCTACTTTGTCACAGGGAACTGTGGGACTACCCAAGAGACCCAGTACTTC
TRBD1	TRBV19	once	TRBJ2-7	CASSPEDRGLHEQYF	TGTGCCAGTAGTCCCGAGGACAGGGGGCTCCACGAGCAGTACTTC
TRBD2	TRBV28	once	TRBJ2-2	CASRKGLAGGKAGELFF	TGTGCCAGCAGAAAAGGACTAGCGGGAGGAAAGGCCGGGGAGCTGTTTTTT
NA	TRBV5-6	NA	TRBJ2-1	CASRGGLNEQFF	TGTGCCAGCAGAGGGGGTCTCAATGAGCAGTTCTTC
TRBD2	TRBV14	NA	TRBJ2-1	CASSQVGLAGATRYNEQFF	TGTGCCAGCAGCCAAGTGGGACTAGCGGGAGCGACTAGGTACAATGAGCAGTTCTTC
NA	TRBV6-6	NA	TRBJ2-7	CASSYSSKVEQYF	TGTGCCAGCAGTTACTCGTCGAAAGTGGAGCAGTACTTC
NA	TRBV11-2	NA	TRBJ2-7	CASSLRAVYEQYF	TGTGCCAGCAGCTTAAGAGCGGTGTACGAGCAGTACTTC
NA	TRBV4-1	NA	TRBJ2-7	CASSQDSGYEQYF	TGCGCCAGCAGCCAAGATAGCGGTTACGAGCAGTACTTC
TRBD2	TRBV7-2	once	TRBJ2-2	CASSLILVAGSYTGELFF	TGTGCCAGCAGCTTAATTTTGGTAGCGGGATCGTACACCGGGGAGCTGTTTTTT
NA	TRBV6-1	NA	TRBJ1-2	CASSGGPRYGYTF	TGTGCCAGCAGTGGGGGGCCCCGCTATGGCTACACCTTC
NA	TRBV13	once	TRBJ2-1	CASSLLRDISEQFF	TGTGCCAGCAGCTTATTAAGGGATATTAGTGAGCAGTTCTTC
NA	TRBV10-3	NA	TRBJ2-1	CAIRTGGEQFF	TGTGCCATCAGGACAGGAGGTGAGCAGTTCTTC
NA	TRBV7-7	NA	TRBJ2-2	CASSLAGVEYTGELFF	TGTGCCAGCAGCTTAGCGGGGGTAGAATACACCGGGGAGCTGTTTTTT
TRBD1	TRBV5-4	NA	TRBJ2-2	CASSYGQGTGELFF	TGTGCCAGCAGCTACGGACAGGGGACCGGGGAGCTGTTTTTT
NA	TRBV29-1	once	TRBJ2-4	CSVELSGRLQYF	TGCAGCGTTGAACTAAGTGGGAGGCTTCAGTACTTC
TRBD2	TRBV29-1	few	TRBJ2-1	CSVDEREAYNEQFF	TGCAGCGTTGATGAGCGGGAGGCCTACAATGAGCAGTTCTTC
NA	TRBV6-5	NA	TRBJ1-1	CASSTDRGPEAFF	TGTGCCAGCAGTACCGACCGGGGACCTGAAGCTTTCTTT
NA	TRBV7-9	NA	TRBJ1-1	CASSGRIMNTEAFF	TGTGCCAGCAGCGGACGGATTATGAACACTGAAGCTTTCTTT
NA	TRBV6-5	NA	TRBJ1-2	CASSYSAGGLYGYTF	TGTGCCAGCAGTTACTCTGCGGGGGGCCTCTATGGCTACACCTTC
NA	TRBV5-6	NA	TRBJ2-7	CASRVGGSEQYF	TGTGCCAGCAGGGTAGGGGGTTCCGAGCAGTACTTC
NA	TRBV7-9	once	TRBJ2-2	CASPQDTGELFF	TGTGCCAGCCCCCAGGATACCGGGGAGCTGTTTTTT
NA	TRBV5-6	NA	TRBJ1-1	CASRWRGNTEAFF	TGTGCCAGCAGGTGGAGGGGGAACACTGAAGCTTTCTTT
NA	TRBV11-2	NA	TRBJ2-2	CASRYPSGTGELFF	TGTGCCAGCAGATACCCAAGCGGCACCGGGGAGCTGTTTTTT
TRBD2	TRBV27	NA	TRBJ2-7	CASSPRTSVGREYF	TGTGCCAGCAGTCCGAGGACTAGCGTGGGAAGGGAGTACTTC
TRBD2	TRBV11-3	NA	TRBJ2-1	CASSQGTSGRSYQQFF	TGTGCCAGCAGCCAAGGGACTAGCGGGAGGTCCTATCAACAGTTCTTC
NA	TRBV27	NA	TRBJ1-1	CASSLYSGSSTEAFF	TGTGCCAGCAGTTTATATTCAGGGTCAAGCACTGAAGCTTTCTTT
NA	TRBV28	NA	TRBJ1-4	CASSFRTDEKLFF	TGTGCCAGCAGTTTCCGGACAGATGAAAAACTGTTTTTT
NA	TRBV6-1	NA	TRBJ2-7	CASSEIGGTSF	TGTGCCAGCAGTGAAATAGGGGGAACAAGCTTC
NA	TRBV9	NA	TRBJ2-7	CASSYGSSYEQYF	TGTGCCAGCAGCTACGGGTCCTCCTACGAGCAGTACTTC
NA	TRBV28	NA	TRBJ2-7	CASSSWTDSYEQYF	TGTGCCAGCAGTTCATGGACAGACTCCTACGAGCAGTACTTC
TRBD2	TRBV7-3	once	TRBJ2-7	CASSSGLGFGEQYF	TGTGCCAGCAGCTCGGGACTAGGATTTGGCGAGCAGTACTTC
NA	TRBV27	few	TRBJ1-1	CASSLSVRRLNRAFF	TGTGCCAGCAGTTTATCGGTCCGGAGACTTAATAGGGCTTTCTTT
TRBD2	TRBV27	NA	TRBJ2-5	CASGTSGGRQETQYF	TGTGCCAGCGGAACTAGCGGGGGGCGCCAAGAGACCCAGTACTTC
NA	TRBV27	NA	TRBJ1-5	CASSLGISGNQPQHF	TGTGCCAGCAGTTTGGGAATCAGTGGCAATCAGCCCCAGCATTTT
TRBD2	TRBV4-2	NA	TRBJ2-3	CASSRGTSGYSTDTQYF	TGTGCCAGCAGCCGGGGGACTAGCGGCTACAGCACAGATACGCAGTATTTT
TRBD2	TRBV27	NA	TRBJ2-7	CASTPNPGGGPYEQYF	TGTGCCAGCACCCCTAACCCCGGGGGGGGGCCCTACGAGCAGTACTTC
TRBD2	TRBV30	NA	TRBJ2-1	CAWKLAGGVNEQFF	TGTGCCTGGAAGCTAGCGGGAGGAGTCAATGAGCAGTTCTTC